One sample yielded the 2 T cell receptor beta chains listed below, sequenced in a study of CD8+CD57+ T cells in acquired aplastic anemia. Genomic DNA acted as the template from which TCR beta VDJ combination and CDR3 sequence profiling were carried out. One entry per CDR3 protein, called by TCRdb with MiXCR from the reads. The sample yields 200,000 or so distinct CDR3 sequences, around 65% seen once. Sequencing was carried out using sorted CD4+, CD8+, or CD8+CD57+ T cells (not recorded which) from PBMCs. The receptor source for this set is a human donor with severe aplastic anemia or a healthy control (not recorded which).

This clonotype was seen a single time. The chain employs TRBV20-1 and TRBJ2-7, with 16 bases lining up with TRBD2. V trimming: 0 bases; J trimming: 1 base; junction bases outside the gene matches: 6. The length of the CDR3 is 18 residues. CDR1 and CDR2 (germline): DFQATT, SNEGSKA (reference sequence). The CDR3 nucleotides read TGCAGTGCTAGAGATGGGGGACTAGCGGGAGGGCCGTCCTACGAGCAGTACTTC. Its protein product is CSARDGGLAGGPSYEQYF.

This clonotype occurred a few times. This chain connects TRBV20-1 to TRBJ2-7, with TRBD1 as a possible D gene (5 bases). Per the germline V gene, CDR1 is DFQATT and CDR2 is SNEGSKA (reference sequence). The CDR3 has 17 amino acids. Trimming pared 2 bases from V and 0 bases from J, leaving 20 bases between. CDR3 sequence (DNA): TGCAGTGCTAGACTTCCCAGCTTTCAAAGGGGCTCCTACGAGCAGTACTTC. The encoded protein is CSARLPSFQRGSYEQYF.